This T cell receptor (beta chain) was identified in a study of blood T cells in healthy people across ages. Through a sample-barcoded 5' primer and a J-beta primer mix, a second PCR was run for roughly 7 to 11 cycles. TCRdb passed the 5' RACE reads through MiXCR, listing each CDR3 protein once. The sample holds about 1.7 million distinct CDR3 sequences, over 25% seen once. Study-level points and caveats: Both naive CD4+ cell counts and diversity were greater in long-lived donors than in aged donors. TCR beta diversity correlated strongly with naive T cell percentage.

Isolated per sample were at least 6 million PBMCs. This clonotype was picked up a small number of times. What it binds is unknown. Germline CDR1 reads ENHRY; CDR2 reads SYGVKD. V lost 8 bases and J 4 bases, leaving 11 bases between the germline ends. There are 13 residues in the CDR3. This TCR was recovered from a woman aged 25-40 years in good health. This chain joins TRBV10-3 and TRBJ2-2; D ambiguous. The specimen sequenced was blood. The CDR3 bases are TGTGCCATCGGCTCCGTCGTCACCGGGGAGCTGTTTTTT. It specifies CAIGSVVTGELFF.